This T cell receptor beta chain is from a study of blood T cells in healthy people across ages. Alongside a J-beta primer mix, a sample-barcoded 5' primer served in a second PCR lasting roughly 7 to 11 cycles. Every sample returned 2.5 million or more CDR3-containing paired-end reads. MiXCR, run by TCRdb on the 5' RACE reads, gives a single entry per CDR3 protein. The table lists around 1,100,000 distinct CDR3 sequences, around two fifths of them singletons, with about an eighth in the top ten. V lost 1 base, J lost 11 bases, and 11 bases lay in between. The CDR3 covers 12 residues. Per the germline V gene, CDR1 is SGHDN and CDR2 is FVKESK.

The chain uses TRBV14 and TRBJ2-5; D gene ambiguous. This TCR was recovered from a man aged 18 to 35 in good health. The sample consisted of blood. CDR3 loop: CASSQGTVKQYF. The CDR3 nucleotides read TGTGCCAGCAGCCAAGGGACGGTGAAGCAGTACTTC.